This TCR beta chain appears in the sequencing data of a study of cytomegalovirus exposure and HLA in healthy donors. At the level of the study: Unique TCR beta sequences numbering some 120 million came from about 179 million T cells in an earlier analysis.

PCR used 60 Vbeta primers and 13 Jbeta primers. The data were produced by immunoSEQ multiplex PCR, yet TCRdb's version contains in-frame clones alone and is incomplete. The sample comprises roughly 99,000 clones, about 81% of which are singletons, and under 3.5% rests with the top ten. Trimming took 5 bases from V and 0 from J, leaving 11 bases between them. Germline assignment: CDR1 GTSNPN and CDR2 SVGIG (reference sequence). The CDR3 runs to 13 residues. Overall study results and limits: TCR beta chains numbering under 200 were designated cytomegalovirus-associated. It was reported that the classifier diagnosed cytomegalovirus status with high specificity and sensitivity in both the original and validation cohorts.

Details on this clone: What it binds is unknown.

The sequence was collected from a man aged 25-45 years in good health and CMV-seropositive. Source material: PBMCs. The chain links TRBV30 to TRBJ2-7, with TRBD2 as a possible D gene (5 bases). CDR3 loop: CAWSTGYSYEQYF. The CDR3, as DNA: TGTGCCTGGTCTACGGGGTACTCCTACGAGCAGTACTTC.